Each of the 7 T cell receptor beta chains below was sequenced from the same sample in a study of shared clonotypes between healthy human individuals. Data came from immunoSEQ multiplex PCR; TCRdb stores just in-frame clones and leaves some out. The sample consists of over a million clones, around 74% of them appearing once. Sequenced material: memory CD4+ T cells sorted from blood. The subset was: CD45RA-negative fraction. The receptors shown here come from a man aged 18-30 years in good health.

The J gene is TRBJ2-1, the V gene TRBV7-2; D remains unclear. The CDR3 is made up of 14 amino acids. Germline V lookup: CDR1 SGHTA, CDR2 FQGNSA. Between the trimmed V and J ends, which lost 1 base and 9 bases, there was a span of 13 bases. DNA of the CDR3: TGTGCCAGCAGCTTAGGTCGAGAGGAGCGTGAGCAGTTCTTC. Translation gives CASSLGREEREQFF.

V and J are TRBV6-1 and TRBJ2-2, with 8 positions matching TRBD2. The V gene's germline CDR1 is MNHNS and CDR2 SASEGT. V dropped 1 base and J dropped 4; count of bases not matched to a gene: 5. This CDR3 is 16 amino acids long. CDR3 region: CASSEVPRGGTGELFF. The CDR3 nucleotides are TGTGCCAGCAGTGAAGTCCCCCGGGGGGGCACCGGGGAGCTGTTTTTT.

This clone was counted a single time. The chain employs TRBV5-1 and TRBJ1-1, with 7 nucleotides matching TRBD1. CDR1 SGHRS and CDR2 YFSETQ come from the germline V gene. The CDR3 loop spans 16 amino acids. V lost 4 bases, J lost 4 bases, and 13 bases stayed unmatched. This chain's CDR3 is CASSHGQATRGTEAFF. Written as DNA, the CDR3 is TGCGCCAGCAGCCACGGACAGGCAACCAGGGGCACTGAAGCTTTCTTT.

V is TRBV6-1 and J is TRBJ2-1; TRBD1 might be the D (6 bases). V was cut by 4 bases and J by 9 bases, with 16 bases left in between. The length of the CDR3 is 14 residues. Germline CDR1 and CDR2: MNHNS and SASEGT. The CDR3 region has the DNA TGTGCCAGCAGTGTGACAGGATTACAGCGTGAGCAGTTCTTC. This gives the protein CASSVTGLQREQFF.

The rearrangement uses TRBV9 and TRBJ2-2; D perhaps matches TRBD1 (6 bases). Germline V CDR1 and CDR2: SGDLS, YYNGEE. Trimming took off 5 bases at V and 3 bases at J, with 14 bases between the two ends. The CDR3 runs 15 residues. Here the CDR3 DNA reads TGTGCCAGCAGTCCCCGGGACACTGACACCGGGGAGCTGTTTTTT. Residues: CASSPRDTDTGELFF.

The chain employs TRBV7-9 and TRBJ2-3, with TRBD2 matching over 12 bases. V lost 4 bases to trimming and J lost 1 base; unmatched junction nucleotides: 6. CDR3 length: 17 amino acids. Germline values: CDR1 SEHNR, CDR2 FQNEAQ (reference sequence). CDR3 coding DNA: TGTGCCAGCAGCTCAGGACTAGCGGGGAAGCGCACAGATACGCAGTATTTT. It yields the protein CASSSGLAGKRTDTQYF.

The V and J genes are TRBV7-3 and TRBJ2-7, with TRBD1 identical over 7 bases. The junction had 19 bases not matched to a gene; V was cut back by 5 bases and J by 6 bases. Germline CDR1 and CDR2: SGHTA and FQGTGA. The CDR3 sequence is 17 residues long. CDR3 sequence: CASSQKARTGVLSEQYF. The CDR3 DNA follows: TGTGCCAGCAGCCAAAAGGCCCGGACAGGAGTCCTCTCCGAGCAGTACTTC.